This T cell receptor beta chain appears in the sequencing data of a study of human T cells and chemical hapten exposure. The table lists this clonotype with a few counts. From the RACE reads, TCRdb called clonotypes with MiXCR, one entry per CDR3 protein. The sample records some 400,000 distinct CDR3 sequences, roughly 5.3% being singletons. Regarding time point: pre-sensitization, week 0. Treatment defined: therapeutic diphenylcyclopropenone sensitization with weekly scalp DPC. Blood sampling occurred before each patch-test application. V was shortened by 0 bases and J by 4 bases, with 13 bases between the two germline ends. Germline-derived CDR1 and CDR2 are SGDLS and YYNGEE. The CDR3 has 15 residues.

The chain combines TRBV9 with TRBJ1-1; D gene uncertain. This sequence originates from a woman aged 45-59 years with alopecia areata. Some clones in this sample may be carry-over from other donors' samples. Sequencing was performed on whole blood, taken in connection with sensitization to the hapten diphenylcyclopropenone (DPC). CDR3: CASSVEETPFTEAFF. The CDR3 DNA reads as TGTGCCAGCAGCGTAGAGGAGACCCCCTTCACTGAAGCTTTCTTT.